This TCR beta chain was captured in a study of T cells in Graves' hyperthyroidism and ophthalmopathy. Study-level findings and limits: A 13 V-J signature model discriminated ophthalmopathy versus stable hyperthyroidism.

This clonotype was seen more than once but under ten times. Its antigen is still unknown. Amplified TCR beta CDR3 regions came from RNA transcripts. Using the HTBI primer set, a first-round RT-PCR was run on the TCR CDR3. TCRdb redid the calling of the multiplex PCR reads with MiXCR, one entry per CDR3 protein. The sample consists of 200,000 to 250,000 distinct CDR3 sequences, around 15% of them appearing once. Germline V gene data show CDR1 as LNHNV and CDR2 as YYDKDF (reference sequence). Trimming cost V 1 base and J 5 bases, with 14 bases left between them. This CDR3 comprises 15 residues. Sequenced sample: blood. This receptor was identified in a woman between 18 and 30 years old with Graves' ophthalmopathy. The chain carries TRBV15 and TRBJ2-5, with no clear D. The CDR3 loop is CATSRVLYSRETQYF. Written as DNA, the CDR3 is TGTGCCACCAGCAGAGTTCTATATTCCCGGGAGACCCAGTACTTC.